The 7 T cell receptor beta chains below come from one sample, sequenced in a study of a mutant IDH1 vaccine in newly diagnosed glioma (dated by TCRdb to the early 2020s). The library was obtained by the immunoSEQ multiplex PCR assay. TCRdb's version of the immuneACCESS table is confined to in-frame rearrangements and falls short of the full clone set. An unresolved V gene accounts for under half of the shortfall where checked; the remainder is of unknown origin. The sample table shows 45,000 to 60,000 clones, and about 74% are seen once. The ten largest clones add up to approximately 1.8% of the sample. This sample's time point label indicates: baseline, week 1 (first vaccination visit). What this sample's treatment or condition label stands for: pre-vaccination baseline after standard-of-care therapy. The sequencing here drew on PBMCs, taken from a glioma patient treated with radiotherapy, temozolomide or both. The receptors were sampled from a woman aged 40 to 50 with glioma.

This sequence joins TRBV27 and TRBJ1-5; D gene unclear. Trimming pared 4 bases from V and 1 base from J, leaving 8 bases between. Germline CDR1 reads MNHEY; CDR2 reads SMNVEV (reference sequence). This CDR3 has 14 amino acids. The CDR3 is CASSWGGSNQPQHF. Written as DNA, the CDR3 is TGTGCCAGCAGTTGGGGTGGCAGCAATCAGCCCCAGCATTTT.

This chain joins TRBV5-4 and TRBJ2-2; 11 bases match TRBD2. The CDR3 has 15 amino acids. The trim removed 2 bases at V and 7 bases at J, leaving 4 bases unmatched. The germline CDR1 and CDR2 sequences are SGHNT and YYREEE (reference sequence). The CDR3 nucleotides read TGTGCCAGCAGCTTTCGGACTAGCGGGCGCGGGGAGCTGTTTTTT. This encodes CASSFRTSGRGELFF.

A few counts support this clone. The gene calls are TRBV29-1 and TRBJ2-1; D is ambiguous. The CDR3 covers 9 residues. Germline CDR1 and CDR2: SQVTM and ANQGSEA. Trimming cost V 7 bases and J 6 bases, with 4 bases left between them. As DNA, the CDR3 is TGCAGCGGAGGCAATGAGCAGTTCTTC. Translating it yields CSGGNEQFF.

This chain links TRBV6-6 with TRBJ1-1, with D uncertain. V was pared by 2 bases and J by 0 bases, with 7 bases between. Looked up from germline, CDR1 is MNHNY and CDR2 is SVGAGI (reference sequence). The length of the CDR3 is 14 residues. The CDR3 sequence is CASSYSRVNTEAFF. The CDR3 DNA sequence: TGTGCCAGCAGTTACAGTAGGGTGAACACTGAAGCTTTCTTT.

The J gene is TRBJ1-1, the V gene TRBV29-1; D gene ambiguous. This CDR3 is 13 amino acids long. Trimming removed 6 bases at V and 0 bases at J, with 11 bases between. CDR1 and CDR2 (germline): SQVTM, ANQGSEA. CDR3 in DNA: TGCAGCGTAAAAGGGTTCATGAACACTGAAGCTTTCTTT. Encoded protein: CSVKGFMNTEAFF.

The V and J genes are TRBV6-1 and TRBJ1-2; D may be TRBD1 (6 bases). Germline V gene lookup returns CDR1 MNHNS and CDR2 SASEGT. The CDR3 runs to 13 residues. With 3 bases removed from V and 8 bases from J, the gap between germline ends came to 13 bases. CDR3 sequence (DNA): TGTGCCAGCAGTGAGGGGGGGCTGACGGGCTACACCTTC. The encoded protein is CASSEGGLTGYTF.

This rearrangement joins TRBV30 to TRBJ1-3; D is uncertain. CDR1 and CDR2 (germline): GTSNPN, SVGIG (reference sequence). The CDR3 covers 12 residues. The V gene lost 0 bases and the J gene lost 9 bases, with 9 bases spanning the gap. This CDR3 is CAWSVLLGTIYF. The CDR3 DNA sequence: TGTGCCTGGAGTGTACTCCTGGGCACCATATATTTT.